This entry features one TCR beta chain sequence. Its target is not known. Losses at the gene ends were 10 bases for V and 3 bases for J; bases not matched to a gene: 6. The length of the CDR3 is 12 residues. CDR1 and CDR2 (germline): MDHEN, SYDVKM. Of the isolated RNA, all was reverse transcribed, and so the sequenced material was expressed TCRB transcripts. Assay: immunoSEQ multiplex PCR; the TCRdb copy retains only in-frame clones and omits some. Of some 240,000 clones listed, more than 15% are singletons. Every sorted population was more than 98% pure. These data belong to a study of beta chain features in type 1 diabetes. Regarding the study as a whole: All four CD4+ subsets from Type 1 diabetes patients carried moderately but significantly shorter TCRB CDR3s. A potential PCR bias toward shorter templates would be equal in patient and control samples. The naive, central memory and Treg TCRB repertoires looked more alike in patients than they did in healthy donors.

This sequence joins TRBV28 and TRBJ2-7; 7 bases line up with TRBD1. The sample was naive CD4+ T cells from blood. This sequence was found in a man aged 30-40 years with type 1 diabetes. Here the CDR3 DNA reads TGTGCCACCGGGACAGCAGTCTACGAGCAGTACTTC. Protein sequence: CATGTAVYEQYF.